The next 11 T cell receptor beta chains were all read from a single sample in a study of T cell responses to AZD1222 COVID-19 vaccine. Repertoires were generated with immunoSEQ multiplex PCR, while TCRdb's copy carries only in-frame clones and drops some. The sample consists of about 150,000 clones, roughly 92% of them appearing once. The material sequenced was peripheral blood, taken on day 0 of AZD1222 vaccination. These receptors were collected from an adult in good health.

As concerns this clone: The same CDR3 can be traced to other DNA sequences in this sample. The chain joins TRBV5-6 to TRBJ1-1, with TRBD1 matching 8 bases. This CDR3 contains 16 residues. The germline CDR1 and CDR2 sequences are SGHDT and YYEEEE. The V gene end was trimmed by 2 bases and the J gene end by 0 bases; junction bases not matched to a gene: 6. DNA of the CDR3: TGTGCCAGCAGCTTACCTCGGACAGGGATGAACACTGAAGCTTTCTTT. It codes for CASSLPRTGMNTEAFF.

The chain links TRBV6-2 or TRBV6-3 to TRBJ1-5; unclear D gene. Germline-derived CDR1 and CDR2 are MNHEY and SVGEGT. V lost 2 bases to trimming and J lost 8 bases, with 16 bases between them. The CDR3 runs 15 residues. The DNA for the CDR3 is TGTGCCAGCAGTTACCGAGGGAGCGCTCTAAAGCCCCAGCATTTT. This encodes CASSYRGSALKPQHF.

The V gene is TRBV10-3, the J gene TRBJ2-7; 10 bases are a match to TRBD1. Losses at the gene ends were 6 bases for V and 9 bases for J; bases not matched to a gene: 8. Germline V gene lookup returns CDR1 ENHRY and CDR2 SYGVKD. This CDR3 has 13 residues. The CDR3 loop reads CAISGTGEQAQYF. CDR3 coding DNA: TGTGCCATCAGCGGGACAGGGGAACAGGCGCAGTACTTC.

The genes are TRBV2 and TRBJ1-2; tentatively, D is TRBD1 (5 bases). V was clipped by 2 bases and J by 8 bases, with 15 bases between them. Germline CDR1 and CDR2: SNHLY and FYNNEI. The CDR3 spans 14 residues. Here the CDR3 DNA reads TGTGCCAGCAGTGAACAGGGTGGGAGTGGAGGCTACACCTTC. It specifies CASSEQGGSGGYTF. The full variable domain, completed using reference TRBV2 and TRBJ1-2, is EPEVTQTPSHQVTQMGQEVILRCVPISNHLYFYWYRQILGQKVEFLVSFYNNEISEKSEIFDDQFSVERPDGSNFTLKIRSTKLEDSAMYFCASSEQGGSGGYTFGSGTRLTVV.

The rearrangement links TRBV24-1 to TRBJ2-5, with D perhaps assigned TRBD1 or TRBD2 (6 bases each). Germline CDR1 KGHDR, CDR2 SFDVKD. Trimming cost V 5 bases and J 1 base, with 10 bases left between them. The CDR3 consists of 14 residues. The chain's CDR3 is CATSGGALQETQYF. The CDR3 bases are TGTGCCACCAGTGGGGGGGCTCTCCAAGAGACCCAGTACTTC.

This chain connects TRBV19 to TRBJ2-7, with D maybe TRBD2 (5 bases). V was pared by 5 bases and J by 3 bases, with 11 bases between. The germline V gene has CDR1 LNHDA and CDR2 SQIVND (reference sequence). The CDR3 extends over 13 amino acids. The CDR3 spells CASSSGLFYEQYF. DNA of the CDR3: TGTGCCAGTAGTTCGGGGTTGTTCTACGAGCAGTACTTC.

V is TRBV29-1 and J is TRBJ2-7, with D unclear. Germline CDR1 SQVTM, CDR2 ANQGSEA. This CDR3 is 12 amino acids long. The V and J ends lost 2 bases and 4 bases respectively, with 9 bases between them. The CDR3 coding sequence is TGCAGCGTTGAATACTCCAGTTACGAGCAGTACTTC. Translated: CSVEYSSYEQYF.

This clone occurred once. The CDR3 DNA reads TGTGCCACCAGTGAGGCCAGGAGCTCCTACAATGAGCAGTTCTTC. This translates into CATSEARSSYNEQFF. The J gene is TRBJ2-1, the V gene TRBV24-1; D uncertain. The CDR3 consists of 15 residues. V dropped 4 bases and J dropped 0 bases, with 9 bases sitting between them. CDR1 and CDR2 from the germline V gene are KGHDR and SFDVKD.

This clone has a single count. The chain uses TRBV6-2 or TRBV6-3 and TRBJ1-2; the D gene is possibly TRBD1 (6 bases). V was trimmed by 4 bases and J by 8 bases, leaving 14 bases between them. The CDR3 loop spans 13 amino acids. CDR1 MNHEY and CDR2 SVGEGT come from the germline V gene. The chain's CDR3 is CASSFTGFSGYTF. The DNA for the CDR3 is TGTGCCAGCAGTTTTACAGGGTTCAGCGGCTACACCTTC.

V is TRBV19 and J is TRBJ2-2; D is uncertain. Germline V lookup: CDR1 LNHDA, CDR2 SQIVND (reference sequence). The V end lost 4 bases, the J end lost 0 bases, and 15 bases lay between the germline ends. This CDR3 contains 17 residues. This CDR3 reads CASSSPYVTANTGELFF. The CDR3 DNA follows: TGTGCCAGTAGTAGCCCCTACGTGACTGCGAACACCGGGGAGCTGTTTTTT.

This clone was counted a few times. This chain uses TRBV2 with TRBJ1-2, with 12 nucleotides matching TRBD1. The CDR3 covers 18 residues. V lost 5 bases to trimming and J lost 0 bases; unmatched junction nucleotides: 10. CDR1 and CDR2 from the germline V gene are SNHLY and FYNNEI. The DNA for the CDR3 is TGTGCCAGCAGTCCACTCCCGGGACAGGGGGCCTCTAACTATGGCTACACCTTC. This gives the protein CASSPLPGQGASNYGYTF.